The clone carrying this TCR beta chain was observed a handful of times. Antigen unknown. These data originate in a study of identical twins. A universal primer site came from template switching; cDNA carried unique molecular identifiers. One entry per CDR3 protein, called by TCRdb with MiXCR from the 5' RACE reads. Of a few hundred thousand distinct CDR3 sequences listed, roughly a tenth are singletons. Study-wide results and caveats: Insertion counts were lower in abundant cord blood beta clonotypes, a trend that memory repertoires did not show.

V dropped 4 bases and J dropped 10 bases, with 8 bases sitting between them. The length of the CDR3 is 11 residues. The V gene's germline CDR1 is SGHVS and CDR2 FQNEAQ. This TCR derives from a man over 45 in good health. The chain links TRBV7-8 to TRBJ2-1; possibly TRBD1 for D (6 bases). Source material: memory T cells sorted from blood. The chain's CDR3 is CASSSGTEQFF. The CDR3 DNA follows: TGTGCCAGCAGCTCTGGGACAGAGCAGTTCTTC.